This TCR beta chain was captured by sequencing in a study of blood T cell repertoires in COVID-19. CDR1 LGHNA and CDR2 YNFKEQ come from the germline V gene. J was trimmed by 8 bases and V by 3 bases; bases with no gene match: 7. CDR3 size: 15 residues. Data came from immunoSEQ multiplex PCR; TCRdb stores just in-frame clones and leaves some out. The sample includes around 320,000 clones, roughly 91% of them seen just once. The J gene is TRBJ1-6, the V gene TRBV4-2, with 7 bases identical to TRBD1. The sequenced sample was PBMCs or T cells enriched from blood (not recorded which). The TCR originated in a woman between 45 and 60 years old who had been exposed to COVID-19. The CDR3 region has the DNA TGTGCCAGCAGCCAGCCAGACAGGGTGGATTCACCCCTCCACTTT. Protein product: CASSQPDRVDSPLHF.